Listed below are T cell receptor beta chains from one sample, sequenced in a study of T-cell reconstitution after alpha-beta-depleted transplantation in children. TCRdb re-called the PCR reads with MiXCR, one entry per CDR3 protein. The table lists about 600,000 distinct CDR3 sequences, under 30% of them singletons. The sample here was PBMCs, mostly from graft donor cells, taken 360 days after TCRalphabeta/CD19-depleted stem cell transplant. The receptors shown here come from a boy less than two years old who had a stem cell transplant for acute myeloid leukemia, so the T cells may come from the graft donor. The CDR3 runs from the conserved cysteine through the conserved F or W. The D gene is left open where the match is weak. The listing skips clone size in some rows; elsewhere it reads once, few, many or a size class.

cdr3_nt: TGTGCCAGCAGCCAAGATCCCTGGACAGGGGCAAATGAGCAGTTCTTC
cdr3_aa: CASSQDPWTGANEQFF
clone_size: NA
j_call: TRBJ2-1
d_call: TRBD1
v_call: TRBV14

cdr3_nt: TGTGCCAGCAGCCCACTAGCTTTGGAGACCCAGTACTTC
cdr3_aa: CASSPLALETQYF
clone_size: many
j_call: TRBJ2-5
d_call: NA
v_call: TRBV9

cdr3_nt: TGTGCCAGCAGTTACGAGGGAGGGGGATCCACAGATACGCAGTATTTT
cdr3_aa: CASSYEGGGSTDTQYF
clone_size: many
j_call: TRBJ2-3
d_call: NA
v_call: TRBV6-5

cdr3_nt: TGCAGTGCTAGATTAGCGGGGGGAACGAAGACCCAGTACTTC
cdr3_aa: CSARLAGGTKTQYF
clone_size: many
j_call: TRBJ2-5
d_call: TRBD2
v_call: TRBV20-1

cdr3_nt: TGCGCCAGCAGCCAAAAGGGGACGGGCCGGCATGGCTACACCTTC
cdr3_aa: CASSQKGTGRHGYTF
clone_size: NA
j_call: TRBJ1-2
d_call: NA
v_call: TRBV4-3

cdr3_nt: TGTGCCAGCAGTTTACTCCGGGGTCGGTACAATGAGCAGTTCTTC
cdr3_aa: CASSLLRGRYNEQFF
clone_size: many
j_call: TRBJ2-1
d_call: NA
v_call: TRBV12-3/TRBV12-4

cdr3_nt: TGTGCCAGCAGCTTAGGGGCAATCCCTAGCAATCAGCCCCAGCATTTT
cdr3_aa: CASSLGAIPSNQPQHF
clone_size: few
j_call: TRBJ1-5
d_call: NA
v_call: TRBV7-8

cdr3_nt: TGTGCCAGCAGCTCCGAAGTGGGGGGGAACACCATATATTTT
cdr3_aa: CASSSEVGGNTIYF
clone_size: NA
j_call: TRBJ1-3
d_call: NA
v_call: TRBV7-6

cdr3_nt: TGTGCCAGCAGTTTATGGGACACGAACACCGGGGAGCTGTTTTTT
cdr3_aa: CASSLWDTNTGELFF
clone_size: many
j_call: TRBJ2-2
d_call: NA
v_call: TRBV28

cdr3_nt: TGCAGCGTTGATGGGCACAGGGGCACAGATACGCAGTATTTT
cdr3_aa: CSVDGHRGTDTQYF
clone_size: many
j_call: TRBJ2-3
d_call: NA
v_call: TRBV29-1

cdr3_nt: TGTGCCAGCAGCCCGAGGAAGGGGGGCTTAGAGACCCAGTACTTC
cdr3_aa: CASSPRKGGLETQYF
clone_size: many
j_call: TRBJ2-5
d_call: NA
v_call: TRBV5-5

cdr3_nt: TGTGCCAGCAGTGAATCTGGGAGGGCCTACGAGCAGTACTTC
cdr3_aa: CASSESGRAYEQYF
clone_size: few
j_call: TRBJ2-7
d_call: TRBD2
v_call: TRBV25-1

cdr3_nt: TGTGCCACCAGTGATTGGGATGAGCAGTTCTTC
cdr3_aa: CATSDWDEQFF
clone_size: many
j_call: TRBJ2-1
d_call: NA
v_call: TRBV24-1

cdr3_nt: TGCGCCAGCAGTGGGCCAGTGGGGACAGGGGATGAAAAACTGTTTTTT
cdr3_aa: CASSGPVGTGDEKLFF
clone_size: few
j_call: TRBJ1-4
d_call: TRBD1
v_call: TRBV10-2